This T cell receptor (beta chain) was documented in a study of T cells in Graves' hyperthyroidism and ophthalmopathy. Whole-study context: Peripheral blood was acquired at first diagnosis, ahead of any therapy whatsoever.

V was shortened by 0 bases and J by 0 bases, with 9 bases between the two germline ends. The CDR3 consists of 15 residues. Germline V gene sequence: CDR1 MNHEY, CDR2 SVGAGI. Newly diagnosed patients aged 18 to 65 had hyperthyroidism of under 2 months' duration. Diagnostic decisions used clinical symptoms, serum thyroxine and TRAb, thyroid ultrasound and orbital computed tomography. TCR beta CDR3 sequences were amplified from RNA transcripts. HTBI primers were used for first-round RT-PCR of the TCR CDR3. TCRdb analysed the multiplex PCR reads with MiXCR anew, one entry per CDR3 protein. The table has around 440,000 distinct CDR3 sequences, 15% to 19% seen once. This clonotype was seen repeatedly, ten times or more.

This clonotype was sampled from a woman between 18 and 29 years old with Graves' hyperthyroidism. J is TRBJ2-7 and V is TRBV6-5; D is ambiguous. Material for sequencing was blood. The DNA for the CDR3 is TGTGCCAGCAGTTACTCGCCGGCGAGCTCCTACGAGCAGTACTTC. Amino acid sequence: CASSYSPASSYEQYF.